This TCR beta chain was profiled in a study of control samples from healthy donors and cancer patients. Data came from immunoSEQ multiplex PCR; TCRdb stores just in-frame clones and leaves some out. Seen here are roughly 59,000 clones, 92% observed once, and the top ten hold around 1.7%. Germline values: CDR1 MNHEY, CDR2 SVGAGI. Unmatched junction bases numbered 7, after V lost 7 bases and J lost 6 bases. The CDR3 spans 14 residues. This chain uses TRBV6-5 with TRBJ1-5; TRBD1 agrees at 9 bases. The sequence came from a man aged 35 to 55 with colorectal cancer. Input material: PBMCs. The CDR3 nucleotides are TGTGCCAGCACCGACAGGGGACAGGGTCAGCCCCAGCATTTT. Its translation is CASTDRGQGQPQHF.